Below are 12 T cell receptor beta chains sequenced from a single sample in a study of T cell repertoires in cytomegalovirus infection. One entry per CDR3 protein, called by TCRdb with MiXCR from the reads. The data contain about 160,000 distinct CDR3 sequences, 15% to 20% of them seen just once; the ten biggest clones take up about 19%. Specimen: CD8+ T cells from PBMCs. The receptors were sampled from a human donor in good health (CMV status not recorded). Some clones in this sample may be carry-over from other donors' samples.

In regard to this clonotype: A read error is possible here, since a much larger clone lies one base away. The V call is TRBV11-2, the J call TRBJ2-7; D may correspond to TRBD1 or TRBD2 (5 bases each). V was pared by 1 base and J by 5 bases, with 9 bases between. The germline gives CDR1 SGHAT, CDR2 FQNNGV. The CDR3 is made up of 13 amino acids. For the CDR3, the DNA is TGTGCCAGCAGCTTAGGGGGGACCCACGAGCAGTACTTC. It yields the protein CASSLGGTHEQYF.

A few counts support this clonotype. V and J are TRBV7-2 and TRBJ1-3; 7 bases fit TRBD1. Per the germline V gene, CDR1 is SGHTA and CDR2 is FQGNSA. The CDR3 covers 16 residues. Trimming took 5 bases from V and 8 from J; bases not matched to a gene: 15. The CDR3 sequence is CASSHTPAGGWDTIYF. The CDR3 DNA reads TGTGCCAGCAGCCACACCCCAGCAGGGGGTTGGGACACCATATATTTT. The full variable domain, with the rest looked up from reference TRBV7-2 and TRBJ1-3, is GAGVSQSPSNKVTEKGKDVELRCDPISGHTALYWYRQSLGQGLEFLIYFQGNSAPDKSGLPSDRFSAERTGGSVSTLTIQRTQQEDSAVYLCASSHTPAGGWDTIYFGEGSWLTVV.

This clonotype was detected only a few times. The germline gene is not matched at one end of the junction; a read error may be the cause. The gene calls are TRBV7-2 and TRBJ2-7, with D possibly called TRBD1 or TRBD2 (6 bases each). Germline V gene data show CDR1 as SGHTA and CDR2 as FQGNSA. CDR3 length: 13 residues. The CDR3 loop reads CVSSPVGGREQYF. CDR3 sequence (DNA): TGTGTCAGCAGCCCGGTTGGGGGGCGAGAGCAGTACTTC.

This clonotype is labeled medium-sized (0.01 to 0.1%). The genes are TRBV28 and TRBJ2-2; D might be TRBD2 (6 bases). Germline-derived CDR1 and CDR2 are MDHEN and SYDVKM. CDR3 length: 18 residues. Trimming pared 5 bases from V and 2 bases from J, leaving 21 bases between. The CDR3, as DNA: TGTGCCAGCAGTACGGACGTCCTTAGCGGACCAAACACCGGGGAGCTGTTTTTT. Translated, it gives CASSTDVLSGPNTGELFF.

The table lists this clonotype with many counts. This chain uses TRBV5-1 with TRBJ2-5; TRBD2 matches 14 bases. V shed 4 bases, J shed 4 bases, and the junction held 6 bases outside the gene matches. The CDR3 covers 16 residues. CDR1 is SGHRS and CDR2 is YFSETQ in the germline V gene. CDR3 sequence (DNA): TGCGCCAGCAGCCCCGGACTAGCGGGAGGCTCAGAGACCCAGTACTTC. Translating gives CASSPGLAGGSETQYF.

V is TRBV28 and J is TRBJ2-5, with D possibly TRBD1 on 6 matching bases. The CDR3 extends over 16 amino acids. V was shortened by 8 bases and J by 5 bases, with 24 bases between the two germline ends. Germline CDR1 is MDHEN and CDR2 is SYDVKM. The CDR3 nucleotides read TGTGCCAGCTCCTACCAACGGGCCTCCAGGGGTGAGACCCAGTACTTC. It is translated as CASSYQRASRGETQYF. Full variable domain (missing parts from reference TRBV28 and TRBJ2-5): DVKVTQSSRYLVKRTGEKVFLECVQDMDHENMFWYRQDPGLGLRLIYFSYDVKMKEKGDIPEGYSVSREKKERFSLILESASTNQTSMYLCASSYQRASRGETQYFGPGTRLLVL.

This clonotype has only a few counts. This rearrangement joins TRBV28 to TRBJ2-3; D gene unclear. Germline CDR1 is MDHEN and CDR2 is SYDVKM. The CDR3 runs 14 residues. V shed 2 bases and J shed 1 base, with 7 bases lying between them. CDR3 bases: TGTGCCAGCAGTTTACCGGGTGGCACAGATACGCAGTATTTT. This encodes CASSLPGGTDTQYF.

This clonotype has only a few counts. The genes are TRBV15 and TRBJ2-5; D is unresolved. The V and J ends lost 0 bases and 5 bases respectively, with 16 bases between them. The CDR3 consists of 16 residues. Per germline, CDR1 LNHNV and CDR2 YYDKDF (reference sequence). Here the CDR3 reads CATSRDSVAARETQYF. CDR3 nucleotides: TGTGCCACCAGCAGAGATTCGGTTGCAGCTCGGGAGACCCAGTACTTC.

This clonotype occurred a few times. V is TRBV7-2 and J is TRBJ2-7; D is possibly TRBD2 (6 bases). Trimming shortened V by 5 bases and J by 2 bases, and 19 bases separated the two germline ends. Per germline, CDR1 SGHTA and CDR2 FQGNSA. This CDR3 has 16 residues. The CDR3: CASSPRIAGLPYEQYF. The CDR3 bases are TGTGCCAGCAGCCCCCGGATAGCAGGACTACCCTACGAGCAGTACTTC.

The chain recombines TRBV6-2 or TRBV6-3 with TRBJ2-2, with D perhaps TRBD2 (6 bases). Trimming left V 0 bases short and J 4 bases short, with 15 bases between. From germline, CDR1 is MNHEY and CDR2 SVGEGT. The CDR3 runs to 17 residues. The CDR3: CASSYSRSGVGTGELFF. As DNA, the CDR3 is TGTGCCAGCAGTTACTCGAGGTCGGGGGTAGGCACCGGGGAGCTGTTTTTT.

To note about this clonotype: A much more abundant neighbour one base away suggests this may be a read error. The V and J genes are TRBV27 and TRBJ1-1; TRBD1 is a possible D gene (5 bases). Per germline, CDR1 MNHEY and CDR2 SMNVEV (reference sequence). The CDR3 has 14 residues. The CDR3 is CDSRPIKGSTEAFF. The CDR3 nucleotides read TGTGACAGCAGACCGATCAAGGGGAGCACTGAAGCTTTCTTT.

The gene calls are TRBV6-2 or TRBV6-3 and TRBJ1-2; D is unclear. The CDR3 is made up of 12 amino acids. Germline V gene sequence: CDR1 MNHEY, CDR2 SVGEGT. V lost 4 bases and J 8 bases, leaving 11 bases between the germline ends. CDR3 DNA: TGTGCCAGCAGTTGGACGGGCGGAGGCTACACCTTC. Residues: CASSWTGGGYTF.